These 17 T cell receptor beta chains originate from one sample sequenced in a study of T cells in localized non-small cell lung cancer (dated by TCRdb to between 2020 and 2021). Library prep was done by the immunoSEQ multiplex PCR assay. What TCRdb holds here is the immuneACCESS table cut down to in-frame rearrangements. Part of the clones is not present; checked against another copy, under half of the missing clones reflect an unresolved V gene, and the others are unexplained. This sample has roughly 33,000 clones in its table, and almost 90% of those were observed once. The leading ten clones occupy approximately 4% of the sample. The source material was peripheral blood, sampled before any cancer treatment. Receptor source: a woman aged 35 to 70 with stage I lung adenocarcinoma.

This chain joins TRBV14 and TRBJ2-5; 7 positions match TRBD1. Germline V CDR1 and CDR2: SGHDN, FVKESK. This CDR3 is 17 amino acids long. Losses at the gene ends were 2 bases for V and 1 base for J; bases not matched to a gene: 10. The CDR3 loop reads CASSQPTYRGVQETQYF. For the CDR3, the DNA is TGTGCCAGCAGCCAACCCACTTACAGGGGAGTCCAAGAGACCCAGTACTTC.

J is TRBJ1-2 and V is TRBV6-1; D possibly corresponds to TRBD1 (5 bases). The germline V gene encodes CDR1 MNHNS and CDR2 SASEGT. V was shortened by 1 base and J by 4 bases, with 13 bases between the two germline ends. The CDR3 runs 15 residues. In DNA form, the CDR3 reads TGTGCCAGCAGTGAAGGGGGCAGGGATGGCTATGGCTACACCTTC. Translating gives CASSEGGRDGYGYTF.

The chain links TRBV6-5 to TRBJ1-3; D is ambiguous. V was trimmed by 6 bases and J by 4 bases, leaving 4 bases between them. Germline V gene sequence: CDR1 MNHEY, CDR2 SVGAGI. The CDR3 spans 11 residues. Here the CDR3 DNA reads TGTGCCAGCAGCCGCGGAAACACCATATATTTT. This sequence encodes CASSRGNTIYF.

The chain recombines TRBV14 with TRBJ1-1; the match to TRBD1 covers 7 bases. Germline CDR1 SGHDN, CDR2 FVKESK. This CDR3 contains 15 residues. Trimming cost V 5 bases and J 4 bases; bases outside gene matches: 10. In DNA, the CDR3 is TGTGCCAGCAGCGGGAACAGGGGATGGGGCACTGAAGCTTTCTTT. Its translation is CASSGNRGWGTEAFF. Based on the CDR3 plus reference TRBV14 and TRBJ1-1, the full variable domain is EAGVTQFPSHSVIEKGQTVTLRCDPISGHDNLYWYRRVMGKEIKFLLHFVKESKQDESGMPNNRFLAERTGGTYSTLKVQPAELEDSGVYFCASSGNRGWGTEAFFGQGTRLTVV.

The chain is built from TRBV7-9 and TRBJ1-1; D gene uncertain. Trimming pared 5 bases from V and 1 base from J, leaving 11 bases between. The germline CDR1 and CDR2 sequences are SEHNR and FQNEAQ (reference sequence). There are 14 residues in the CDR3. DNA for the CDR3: TGTGCCAGCAGCCCCACCGGACCGAACACTGAAGCTTTCTTT. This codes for CASSPTGPNTEAFF.

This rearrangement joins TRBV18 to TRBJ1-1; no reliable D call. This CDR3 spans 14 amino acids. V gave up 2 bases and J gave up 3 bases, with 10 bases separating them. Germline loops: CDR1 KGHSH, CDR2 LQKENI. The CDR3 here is CASSPTQRDTEAFF. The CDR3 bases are TGTGCCAGCTCACCAACCCAGAGGGACACTGAAGCTTTCTTT.

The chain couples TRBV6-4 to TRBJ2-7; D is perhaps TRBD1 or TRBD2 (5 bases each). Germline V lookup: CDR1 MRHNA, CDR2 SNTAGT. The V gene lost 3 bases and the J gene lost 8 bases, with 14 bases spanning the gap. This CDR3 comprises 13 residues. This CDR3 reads CASSELMGTKQYF. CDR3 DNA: TGTGCCAGCAGTGAGCTAATGGGGACGAAGCAGTACTTC.

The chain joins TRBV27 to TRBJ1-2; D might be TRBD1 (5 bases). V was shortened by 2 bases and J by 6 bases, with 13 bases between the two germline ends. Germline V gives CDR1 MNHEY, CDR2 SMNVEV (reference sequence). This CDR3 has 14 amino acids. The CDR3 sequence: CASSLVWGGDGYTF. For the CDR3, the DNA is TGTGCCAGCAGTTTAGTGTGGGGAGGGGATGGCTACACCTTC.

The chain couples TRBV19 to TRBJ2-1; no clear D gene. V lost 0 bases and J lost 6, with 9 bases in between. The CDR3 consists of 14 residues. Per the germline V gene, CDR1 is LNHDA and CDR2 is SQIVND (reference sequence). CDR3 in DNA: TGTGCCAGTAGTATAGAGGGTTGGGGCAATGAGCAGTTCTTC. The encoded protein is CASSIEGWGNEQFF. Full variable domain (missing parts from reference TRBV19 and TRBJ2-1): DGGITQSPKYLFRKEGQNVTLSCEQNLNHDAMYWYRQDPGQGLRLIYYSQIVNDFQKGDIAEGYSVSREKKESFPLTVTSAQKNPTAFYLCASSIEGWGNEQFFGPGTRLTVL.

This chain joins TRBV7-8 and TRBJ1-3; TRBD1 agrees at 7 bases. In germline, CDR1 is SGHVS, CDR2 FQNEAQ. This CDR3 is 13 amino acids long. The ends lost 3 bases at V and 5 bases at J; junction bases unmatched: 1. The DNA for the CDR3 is TGTGCCAGCAGCTTGGGACAGAGAAACACCATATATTTT. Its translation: CASSLGQRNTIYF. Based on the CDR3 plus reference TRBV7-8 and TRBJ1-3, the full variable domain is GAGVSQSPRYKVAKRGQDVALRCDPISGHVSLFWYQQALGQGPEFLTYFQNEAQLDKSGLPSDRFFAERPEGSVSTLKIQRTQQEDSAVYLCASSLGQRNTIYFGEGSWLTVV.

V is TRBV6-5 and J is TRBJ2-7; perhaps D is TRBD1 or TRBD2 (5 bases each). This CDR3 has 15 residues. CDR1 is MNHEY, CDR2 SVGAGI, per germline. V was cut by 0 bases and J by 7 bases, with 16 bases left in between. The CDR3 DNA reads TGTGCCAGCAGTTACTCGTGGGACCCCTCGGGGGAGCAGTACTTC. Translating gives CASSYSWDPSGEQYF.

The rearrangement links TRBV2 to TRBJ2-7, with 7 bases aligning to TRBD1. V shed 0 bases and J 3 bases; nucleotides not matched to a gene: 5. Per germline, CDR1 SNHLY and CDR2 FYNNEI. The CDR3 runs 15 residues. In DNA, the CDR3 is TGTGCCAGCAGTGAAGCGAGGGGGCGAATCTACGAGCAGTACTTC. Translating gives CASSEARGRIYEQYF.

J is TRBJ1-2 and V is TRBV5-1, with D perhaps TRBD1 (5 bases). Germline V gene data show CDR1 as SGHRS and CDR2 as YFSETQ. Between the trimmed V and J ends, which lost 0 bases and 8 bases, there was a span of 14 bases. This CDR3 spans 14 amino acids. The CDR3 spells CASSLEGMGPGYTF. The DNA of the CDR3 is TGCGCCAGCAGCTTGGAGGGTATGGGGCCCGGCTACACCTTC.

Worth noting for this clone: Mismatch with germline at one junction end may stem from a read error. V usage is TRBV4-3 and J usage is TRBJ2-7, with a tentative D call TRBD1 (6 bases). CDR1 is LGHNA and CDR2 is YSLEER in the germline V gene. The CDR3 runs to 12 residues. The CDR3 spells CASSQEGDIPHF. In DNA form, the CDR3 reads TGCGCCAGCAGCCAAGAAGGGGACATCCCCCACTTC.

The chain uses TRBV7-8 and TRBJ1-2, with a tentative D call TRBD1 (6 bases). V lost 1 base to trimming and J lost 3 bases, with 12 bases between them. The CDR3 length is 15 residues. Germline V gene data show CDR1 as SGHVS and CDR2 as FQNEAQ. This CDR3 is CASSLVQGSDYGYTF. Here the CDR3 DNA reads TGTGCCAGCAGCTTAGTCCAGGGGAGCGACTATGGCTACACCTTC.

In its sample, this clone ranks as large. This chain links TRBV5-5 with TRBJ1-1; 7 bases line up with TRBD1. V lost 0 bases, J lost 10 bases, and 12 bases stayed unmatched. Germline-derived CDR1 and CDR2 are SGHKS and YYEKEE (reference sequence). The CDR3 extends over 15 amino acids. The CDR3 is CASSLAETARGRAFF. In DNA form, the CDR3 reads TGTGCCAGCAGCTTGGCCGAGACGGCGAGGGGGCGAGCTTTCTTT.

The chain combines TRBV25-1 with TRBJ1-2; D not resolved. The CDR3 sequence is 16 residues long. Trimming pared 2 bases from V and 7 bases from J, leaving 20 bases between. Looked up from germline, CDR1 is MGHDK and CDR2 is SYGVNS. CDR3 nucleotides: TGTGCCAGCAGTGAAGAACGCGTCAGGATTCGTAGTGGCTACACCTTC. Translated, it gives CASSEERVRIRSGYTF.